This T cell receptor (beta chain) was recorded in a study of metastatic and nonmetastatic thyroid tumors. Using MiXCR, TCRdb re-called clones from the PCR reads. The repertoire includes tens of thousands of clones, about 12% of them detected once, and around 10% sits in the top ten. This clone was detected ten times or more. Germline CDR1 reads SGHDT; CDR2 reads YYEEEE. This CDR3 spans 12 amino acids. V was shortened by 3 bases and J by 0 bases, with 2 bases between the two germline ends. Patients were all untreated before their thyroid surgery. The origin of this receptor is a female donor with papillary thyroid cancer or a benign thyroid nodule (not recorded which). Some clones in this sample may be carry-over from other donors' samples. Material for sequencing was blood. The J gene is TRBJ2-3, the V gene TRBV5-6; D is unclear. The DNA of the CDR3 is TGTGCCAGCAGCTCTAGCACAGATACGCAGTATTTT. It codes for CASSSSTDTQYF.